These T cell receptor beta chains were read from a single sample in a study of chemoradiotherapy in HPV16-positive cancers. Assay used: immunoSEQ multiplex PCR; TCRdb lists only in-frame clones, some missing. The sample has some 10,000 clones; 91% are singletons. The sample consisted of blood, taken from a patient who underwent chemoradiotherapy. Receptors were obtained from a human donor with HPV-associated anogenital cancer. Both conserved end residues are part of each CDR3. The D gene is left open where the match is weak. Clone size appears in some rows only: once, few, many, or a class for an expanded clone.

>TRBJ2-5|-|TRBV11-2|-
CASSFTQIKTQYF
TGTGCCAGCAGCTTTACACAAATCAAGACCCAGTACTTC
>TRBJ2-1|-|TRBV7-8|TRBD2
CASSTGLAGYRNEQFF
TGTGCCAGCAGCACGGGACTAGCGGGATACCGCAATGAGCAGTTCTTC
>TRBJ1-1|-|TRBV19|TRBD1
CASTSQGDTEAFF
TGTGCCAGTACATCCCAGGGGGACACTGAAGCTTTCTTT
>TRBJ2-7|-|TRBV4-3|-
CASSRSQGRIYEQYF
TGCGCCAGCAGCCGAAGCCAGGGACGGATCTACGAGCAGTACTTC
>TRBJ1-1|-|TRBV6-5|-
CASRPSSAMNTEAFF
TGTGCCAGCAGACCCAGCTCCGCTATGAACACTGAAGCTTTCTTT
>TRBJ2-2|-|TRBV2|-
CASRWGELFF
TGTGCCAGCAGGTGGGGGGAGCTGTTTTTT
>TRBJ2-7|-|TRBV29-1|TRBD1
CSVGSGQGNEQYF
TGCAGCGTTGGCTCGGGACAGGGCAACGAGCAGTACTTC
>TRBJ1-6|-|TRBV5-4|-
CASSLGDSTPLHF
TGTGCCAGCAGCTTGGGGGACTCCACACCCCTCCACTTT
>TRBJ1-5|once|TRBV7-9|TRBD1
CASSPGGFGQPQHF
TGTGCCAGCAGCCCAGGGGGCTTCGGTCAGCCCCAGCATTTT
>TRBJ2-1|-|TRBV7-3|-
CASSPQGASYNEQFF
TGTGCCAGCAGCCCCCAGGGAGCATCCTACAATGAGCAGTTCTTC
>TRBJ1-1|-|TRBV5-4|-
CASSFSAGSATEAFF
TGTGCCAGCAGCTTTTCAGCAGGGTCGGCGACTGAAGCTTTCTTT
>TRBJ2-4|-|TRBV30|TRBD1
CAWSPRDRGSKNIQYF
TGTGCCTGGAGTCCCCGGGACAGGGGATCCAAAAACATTCAGTACTTC
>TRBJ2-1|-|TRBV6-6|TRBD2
CASSPLAVSYNEQFF
TGTGCCAGCAGTCCCCTAGCGGTGTCCTACAATGAGCAGTTCTTC
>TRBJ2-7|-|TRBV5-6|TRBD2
CASRLGLAGGHRYEQYF
TGTGCCAGCAGACTTGGACTAGCGGGGGGCCACCGATACGAGCAGTACTTC
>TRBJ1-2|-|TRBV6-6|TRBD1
CASIRGGYYGYTF
TGTGCCAGCATACGAGGGGGCTACTATGGCTACACCTTC
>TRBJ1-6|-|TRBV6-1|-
CASSELLRVESPLHF
TGTGCCAGCAGTGAACTCCTGAGGGTCGAATCACCCCTCCACTTT
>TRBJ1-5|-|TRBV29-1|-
CSARVGNQPQHF
TGCAGCGCTCGGGTGGGCAATCAGCCCCAGCATTTT
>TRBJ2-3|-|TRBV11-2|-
CASSFLTDTQYF
TGTGCCAGCAGCTTTCTCACAGATACGCAGTATTTT
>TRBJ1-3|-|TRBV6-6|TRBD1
CASSYETGAVNTIYF
TGTGCCAGCAGTTACGAGACAGGGGCGGTAAACACCATATATTTT
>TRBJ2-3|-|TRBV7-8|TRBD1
CASSPRAGQGGTDTQYF
TGTGCCAGCAGCCCGAGAGCGGGACAGGGCGGGACAGATACGCAGTATTTT
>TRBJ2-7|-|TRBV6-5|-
CASSYIGFLDNEQYF
TGTGCCAGCAGTTATATAGGGTTCCTCGACAACGAGCAGTACTTC
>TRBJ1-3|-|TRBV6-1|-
CASSDIGHADTIYF
TGTGCCAGCAGTGACATAGGGCACGCCGACACCATATATTTT
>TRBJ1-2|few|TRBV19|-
CASSIGRGSGSGYTF
TGTGCCAGTAGTATCGGCAGGGGCTCGGGGAGCGGCTACACCTTC
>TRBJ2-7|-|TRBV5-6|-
CASSRSMDFWEQYF
TGTGCCAGCAGCCGGAGTATGGATTTCTGGGAGCAGTACTTC
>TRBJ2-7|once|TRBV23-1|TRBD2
CASSQSGSGGAQDEQYF
TGCGCCAGCAGTCAATCAGGAAGCGGGGGGGCCCAGGACGAGCAGTACTTC
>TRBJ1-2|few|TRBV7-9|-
CASRGRTYGYTF
TGTGCCAGCAGGGGACGGACCTATGGCTACACCTTC
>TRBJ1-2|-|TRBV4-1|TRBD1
CASRTTTGTGRGATGYTF
TGCGCCAGCAGAACCACTACCGGGACAGGGAGGGGAGCGACGGGCTACACCTTC
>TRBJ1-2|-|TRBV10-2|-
CASSESTGNGYTF
TGCGCCAGCAGTGAGTCAACAGGGAATGGCTACACCTTC
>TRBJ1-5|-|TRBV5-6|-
CASSLGGRAQPQHF
TGTGCCAGCAGCTTGGGTGGCAGGGCGCAGCCCCAGCATTTT
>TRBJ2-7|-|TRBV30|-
CAWSVTVYEQYF
TGTGCCTGGAGTGTAACAGTCTACGAGCAGTACTTC
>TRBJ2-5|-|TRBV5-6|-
CASSPRDNLKETQYF
TGTGCCAGCAGCCCGCGGGACAATCTAAAGGAGACCCAGTACTTC
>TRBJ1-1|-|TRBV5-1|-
CASSGDTSNTEAFF
TGCGCCAGCAGCGGGGACACATCGAACACTGAAGCTTTCTTT
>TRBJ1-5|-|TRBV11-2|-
CASSLGREQPQHF
TGTGCCAGCAGCTTAGGGCGGGAACAGCCCCAGCATTTT
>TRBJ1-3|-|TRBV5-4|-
CASSPGPTVSGNTIYF
TGTGCCAGCAGCCCGGGGCCGACCGTCTCTGGAAACACCATATATTTT
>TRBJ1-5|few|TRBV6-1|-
CASSEKAEVGSQHF
TGTGCCAGCAGTGAAAAGGCAGAGGTGGGGTCCCAGCATTTT
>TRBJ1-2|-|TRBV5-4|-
CASSSRPEDGYTF
TGTGCCAGCAGCTCGAGGCCCGAGGATGGCTACACCTTC
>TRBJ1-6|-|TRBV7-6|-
CASSLEGRGSPLHF
TGTGCCAGCAGCTTAGAAGGGCGTGGTTCACCCCTCCACTTT
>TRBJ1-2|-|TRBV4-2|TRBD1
CASSQDSTGTAYGYTF
TGTGCCAGCAGCCAAGATTCGACGGGGACAGCCTATGGCTACACCTTC
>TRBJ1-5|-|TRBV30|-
CAWSGGGNQPQHF
TGTGCCTGGAGTGGTGGGGGCAATCAGCCCCAGCATTTT
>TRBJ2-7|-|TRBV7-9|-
CASSSGRRVYEQYF
TGTGCCAGCAGCTCGGGCAGGCGTGTCTACGAGCAGTACTTC
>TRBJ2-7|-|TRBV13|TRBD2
CASSLGAGGRFEQYF
TGTGCCAGCAGCTTAGGAGCGGGGGGGCGTTTCGAGCAGTACTTC
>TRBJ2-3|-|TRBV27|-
CASSPGGGPSTDTQYF
TGTGCCAGCAGCCCAGGCGGCGGTCCTAGCACAGATACGCAGTATTTT
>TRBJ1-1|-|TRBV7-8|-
CASSPRLDTEAFF
TGTGCCAGCAGCCCCCGACTTGACACTGAAGCTTTCTTT
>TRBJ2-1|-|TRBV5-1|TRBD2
CASSLGLGLAGWNEQFF
TGCGCCAGCAGCTTGGGCCTGGGACTAGCGGGGTGGAATGAGCAGTTCTTC
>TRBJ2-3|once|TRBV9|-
CASSVVTRNTQYF
TGTGCCAGCAGCGTAGTAACCCGGAATACGCAGTATTTT
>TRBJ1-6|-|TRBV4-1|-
CASSQDTGQGYNSPLHF
TGCGCCAGCAGCCAAGATACCGGGCAGGGCTATAATTCACCCCTCCACTTT
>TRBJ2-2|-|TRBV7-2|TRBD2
CASSPQRGGYVGELFF
TGTGCCAGCAGCCCCCAGCGGGGGGGCTACGTCGGGGAGCTGTTTTTT
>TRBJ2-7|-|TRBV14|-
CASSGFLNSYEQYF
TGTGCCAGCAGCGGGTTTCTGAACTCCTACGAGCAGTACTTC
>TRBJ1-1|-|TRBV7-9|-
CASSYSKEFLMNTEAFF
TGTGCCAGCAGCTATTCGAAGGAGTTTTTAATGAACACTGAAGCTTTCTTT
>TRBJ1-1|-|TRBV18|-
CASSPTGGRGSGDAFF
TGTGCCAGCTCACCCACTGGGGGGAGAGGTTCCGGAGACGCTTTCTTT
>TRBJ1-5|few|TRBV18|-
CASSHSIGTTSNQPQHF
TGTGCCAGCTCGCACTCTATAGGGACAACTAGCAATCAGCCCCAGCATTTT
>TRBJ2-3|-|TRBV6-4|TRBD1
CASSPQGGHSDTQYF
TGTGCCAGCAGCCCACAGGGGGGACACTCAGATACGCAGTATTTT
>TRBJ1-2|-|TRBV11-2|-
CASSLSSAWGYTF
TGTGCCAGCAGCTTATCGTCAGCCTGGGGCTACACCTTC
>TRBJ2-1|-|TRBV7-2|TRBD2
CASSLSRGGYNEQFF
TGTGCCAGCAGCTTATCCCGGGGGGGTTACAATGAGCAGTTCTTC
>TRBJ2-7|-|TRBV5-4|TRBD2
CASSFGLAGVHEQYF
TGTGCCAGCAGCTTCGGACTAGCGGGGGTCCACGAGCAGTACTTC
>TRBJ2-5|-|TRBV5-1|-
CASSLAAGEGETQYF
TGCGCCAGCAGCTTGGCGGCAGGGGAGGGAGAGACCCAGTACTTC
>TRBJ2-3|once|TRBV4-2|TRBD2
CASSQETSGGDSTDTQYF
TGTGCCAGCAGCCAAGAAACTAGCGGGGGGGATAGCACAGATACGCAGTATTTT
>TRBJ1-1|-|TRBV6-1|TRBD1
CASSETGGGTEAFF
TGTGCCAGCAGTGAGACAGGGGGCGGAACTGAAGCTTTCTTT